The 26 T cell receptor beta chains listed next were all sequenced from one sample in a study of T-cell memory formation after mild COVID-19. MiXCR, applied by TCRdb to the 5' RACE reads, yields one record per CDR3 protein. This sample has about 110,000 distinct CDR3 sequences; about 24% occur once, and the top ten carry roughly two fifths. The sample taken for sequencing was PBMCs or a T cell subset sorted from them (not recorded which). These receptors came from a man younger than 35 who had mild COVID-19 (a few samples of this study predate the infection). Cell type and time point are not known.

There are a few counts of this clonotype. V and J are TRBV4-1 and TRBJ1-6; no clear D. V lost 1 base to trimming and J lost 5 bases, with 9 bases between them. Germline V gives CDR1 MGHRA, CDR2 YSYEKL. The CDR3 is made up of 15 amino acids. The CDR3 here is CASSQGWRDNSPLHF. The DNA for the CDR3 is TGCGCCAGCAGCCAAGGTTGGAGGGATAATTCACCCCTCCACTTT.

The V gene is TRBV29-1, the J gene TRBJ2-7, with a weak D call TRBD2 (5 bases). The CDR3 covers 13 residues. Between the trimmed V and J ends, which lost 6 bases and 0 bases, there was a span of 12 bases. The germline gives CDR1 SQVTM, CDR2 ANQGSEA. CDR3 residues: CSVGPGSSYEQYF. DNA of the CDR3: TGCAGCGTCGGACCGGGATCCTCCTACGAGCAGTACTTC.

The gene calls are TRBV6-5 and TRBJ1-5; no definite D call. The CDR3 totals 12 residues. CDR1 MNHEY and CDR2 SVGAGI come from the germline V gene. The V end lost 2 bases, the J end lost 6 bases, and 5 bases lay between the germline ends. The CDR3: CASSYPVQPQHF. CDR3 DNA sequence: TGTGCCAGCAGTTACCCAGTTCAGCCCCAGCATTTT.

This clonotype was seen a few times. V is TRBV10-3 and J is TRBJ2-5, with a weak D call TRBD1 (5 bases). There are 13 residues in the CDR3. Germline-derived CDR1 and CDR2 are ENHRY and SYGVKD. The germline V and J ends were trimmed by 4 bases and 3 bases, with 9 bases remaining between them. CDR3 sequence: CAISAGHEETQYF. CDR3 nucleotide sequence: TGTGCCATCAGTGCAGGGCACGAAGAGACCCAGTACTTC.

The CDR3 loop is CASSQDPPSSYEQYF. CDR3 sequence (DNA): TGCGCCAGCAGCCAAGATCCTCCCAGCTCCTACGAGCAGTACTTC. The rearrangement uses TRBV4-1 and TRBJ2-7; D unclear. Trimming removed 0 bases from V and 0 bases from J, with 9 bases in between. CDR3 length: 15 residues. CDR1 MGHRA and CDR2 YSYEKL come from the germline V gene.

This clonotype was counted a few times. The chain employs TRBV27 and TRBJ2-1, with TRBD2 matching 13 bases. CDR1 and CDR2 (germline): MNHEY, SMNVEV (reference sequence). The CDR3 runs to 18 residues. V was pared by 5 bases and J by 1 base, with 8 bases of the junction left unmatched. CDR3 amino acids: CASSPWTSGGLSYNEQFF. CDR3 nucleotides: TGTGCCAGCAGTCCATGGACTAGCGGGGGCCTATCCTACAATGAGCAGTTCTTC.

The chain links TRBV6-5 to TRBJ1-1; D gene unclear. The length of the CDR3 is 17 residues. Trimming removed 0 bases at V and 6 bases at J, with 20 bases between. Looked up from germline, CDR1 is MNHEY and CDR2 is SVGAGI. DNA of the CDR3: TGTGCCAGCAGTTACTCCCCCAGGACCTCGTCATTAGCTGAAGCTTTCTTT. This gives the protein CASSYSPRTSSLAEAFF.

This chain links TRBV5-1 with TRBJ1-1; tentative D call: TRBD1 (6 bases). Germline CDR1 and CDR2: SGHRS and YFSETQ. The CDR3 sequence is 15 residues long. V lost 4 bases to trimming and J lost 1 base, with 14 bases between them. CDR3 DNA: TGCGCCAGCAGCACGGCCCACAGGGAGAACACTGAAGCTTTCTTT. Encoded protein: CASSTAHRENTEAFF. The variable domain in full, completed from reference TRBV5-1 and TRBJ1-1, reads KAGVTQTPRYLIKTRGQQVTLSCSPISGHRSVSWYQQTPGQGLQFLFEYFSETQRNKGNFPGRFSGRQFSNSRSEMNVSTLELGDSALYLCASSTAHRENTEAFFGQGTRLTVV.

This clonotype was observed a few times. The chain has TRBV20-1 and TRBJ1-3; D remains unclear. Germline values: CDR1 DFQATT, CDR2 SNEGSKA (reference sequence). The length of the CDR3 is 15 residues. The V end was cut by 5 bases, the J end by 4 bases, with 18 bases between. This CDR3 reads CSASSPEPVGNTIYF. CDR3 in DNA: TGCAGTGCTTCCTCACCCGAGCCAGTCGGAAACACCATATATTTT.

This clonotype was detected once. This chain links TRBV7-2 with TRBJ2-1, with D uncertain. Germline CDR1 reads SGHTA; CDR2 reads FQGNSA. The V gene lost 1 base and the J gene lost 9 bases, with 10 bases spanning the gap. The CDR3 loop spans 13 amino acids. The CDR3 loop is CASSLVGDSEQFF. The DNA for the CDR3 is TGTGCCAGCAGCTTAGTCGGCGATAGTGAGCAGTTCTTC.

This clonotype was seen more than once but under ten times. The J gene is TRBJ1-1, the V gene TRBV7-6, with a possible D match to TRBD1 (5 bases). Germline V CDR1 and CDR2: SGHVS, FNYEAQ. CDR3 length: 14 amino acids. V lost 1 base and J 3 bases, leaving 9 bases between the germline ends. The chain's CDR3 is CASSLGPGDTEAFF. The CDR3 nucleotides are TGTGCCAGCAGCTTAGGCCCGGGGGACACTGAAGCTTTCTTT.

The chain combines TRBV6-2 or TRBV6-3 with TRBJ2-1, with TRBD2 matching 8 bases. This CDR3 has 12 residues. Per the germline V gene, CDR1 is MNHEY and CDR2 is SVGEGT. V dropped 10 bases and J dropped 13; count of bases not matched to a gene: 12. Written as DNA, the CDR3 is TGTGCCACCGGGAGGGGCGGGGGGCCCCAGTTCTTC. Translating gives CATGRGGGPQFF.

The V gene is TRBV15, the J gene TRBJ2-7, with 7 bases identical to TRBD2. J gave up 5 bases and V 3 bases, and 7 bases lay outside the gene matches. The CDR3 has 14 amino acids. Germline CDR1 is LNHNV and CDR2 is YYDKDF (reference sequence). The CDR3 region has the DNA TGTGCCACCAGCAGGGACCTAGCGGCCCACGAGCAGTACGTC. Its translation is CATSRDLAAHEQYV.

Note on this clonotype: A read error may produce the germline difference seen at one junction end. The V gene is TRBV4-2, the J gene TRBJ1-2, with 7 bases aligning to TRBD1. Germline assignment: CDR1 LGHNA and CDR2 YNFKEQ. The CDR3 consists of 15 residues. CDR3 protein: CASSQEGQPNYCYTF. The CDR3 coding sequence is TGTGCCAGCAGCCAAGAGGGACAGCCTAACTATTGCTACACCTTC.

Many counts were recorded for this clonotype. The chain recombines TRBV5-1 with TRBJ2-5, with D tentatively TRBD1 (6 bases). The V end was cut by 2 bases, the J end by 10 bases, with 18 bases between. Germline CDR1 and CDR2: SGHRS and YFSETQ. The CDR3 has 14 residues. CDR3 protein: CASSLLNRVRDQYF. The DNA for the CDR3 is TGCGCCAGCAGCTTACTGAACAGGGTTCGGGACCAGTACTTC.

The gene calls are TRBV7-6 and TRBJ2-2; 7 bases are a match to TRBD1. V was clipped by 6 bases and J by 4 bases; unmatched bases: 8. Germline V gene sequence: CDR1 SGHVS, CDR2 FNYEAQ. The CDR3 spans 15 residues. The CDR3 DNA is TGTGCCAGCAGTAGACCGACAGGGCCCACCGGGGAGCTGTTTTTT. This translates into CASSRPTGPTGELFF.

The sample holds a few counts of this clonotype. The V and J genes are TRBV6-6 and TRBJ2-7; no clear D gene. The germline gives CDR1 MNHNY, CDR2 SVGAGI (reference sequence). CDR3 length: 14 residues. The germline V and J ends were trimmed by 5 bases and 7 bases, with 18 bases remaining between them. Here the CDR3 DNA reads TGTGCCAGCAGTCACCCTGTAGGAGAAAGGGAGCAGTACTTC. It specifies CASSHPVGEREQYF.

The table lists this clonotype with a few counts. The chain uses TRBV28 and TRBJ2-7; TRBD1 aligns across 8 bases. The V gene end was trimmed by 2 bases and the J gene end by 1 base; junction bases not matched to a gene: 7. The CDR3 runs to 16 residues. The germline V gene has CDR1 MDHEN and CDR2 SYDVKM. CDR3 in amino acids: CASSLRSTGGSYEQYF. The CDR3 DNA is TGTGCCAGCAGTTTAAGGAGCACAGGGGGATCCTACGAGCAGTACTTC. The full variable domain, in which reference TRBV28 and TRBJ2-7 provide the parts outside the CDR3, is DVKVTQSSRYLVKRTGEKVFLECVQDMDHENMFWYRQDPGLGLRLIYFSYDVKMKEKGDIPEGYSVSREKKERFSLILESASTNQTSMYLCASSLRSTGGSYEQYFGPGTRLTVT.

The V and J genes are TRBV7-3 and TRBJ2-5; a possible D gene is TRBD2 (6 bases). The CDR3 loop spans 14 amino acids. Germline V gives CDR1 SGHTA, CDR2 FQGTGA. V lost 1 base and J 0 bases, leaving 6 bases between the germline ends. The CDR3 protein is CASSLSGDQETQYF. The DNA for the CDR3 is TGTGCCAGCAGCTTAAGCGGGGACCAAGAGACCCAGTACTTC.

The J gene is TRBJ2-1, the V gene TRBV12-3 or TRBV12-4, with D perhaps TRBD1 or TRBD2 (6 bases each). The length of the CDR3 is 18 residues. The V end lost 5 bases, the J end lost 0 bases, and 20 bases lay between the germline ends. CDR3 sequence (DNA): TGTGCCAGCAGTCACTCGGGGGCGCGAAGAAGCTCCTACAATGAGCAGTTCTTC. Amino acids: CASSHSGARRSSYNEQFF.

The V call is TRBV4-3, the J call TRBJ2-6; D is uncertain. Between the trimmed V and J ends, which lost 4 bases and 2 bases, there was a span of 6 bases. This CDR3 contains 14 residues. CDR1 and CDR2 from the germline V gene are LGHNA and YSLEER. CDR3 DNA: TGCGCCAGCAGCCTCAATACTGGGGCCAACGTCCTGACTTTC. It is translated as CASSLNTGANVLTF.

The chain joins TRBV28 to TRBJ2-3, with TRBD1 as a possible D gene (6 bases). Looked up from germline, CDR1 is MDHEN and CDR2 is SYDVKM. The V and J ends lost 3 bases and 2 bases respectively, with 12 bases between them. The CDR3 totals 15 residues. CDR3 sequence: CASSFGQPNTDTQYF. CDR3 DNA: TGTGCCAGCAGTTTCGGACAGCCCAACACAGATACGCAGTATTTT. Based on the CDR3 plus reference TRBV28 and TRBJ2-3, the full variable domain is DVKVTQSSRYLVKRTGEKVFLECVQDMDHENMFWYRQDPGLGLRLIYFSYDVKMKEKGDIPEGYSVSREKKERFSLILESASTNQTSMYLCASSFGQPNTDTQYFGPGTRLTVL.

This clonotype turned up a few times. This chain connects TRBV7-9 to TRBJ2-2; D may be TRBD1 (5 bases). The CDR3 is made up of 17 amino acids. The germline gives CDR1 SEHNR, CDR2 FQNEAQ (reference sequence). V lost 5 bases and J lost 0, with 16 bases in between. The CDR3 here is CASSHTLDSANTGELFF. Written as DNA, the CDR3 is TGTGCCAGCAGCCACACCCTCGACAGTGCGAACACCGGGGAGCTGTTTTTT.

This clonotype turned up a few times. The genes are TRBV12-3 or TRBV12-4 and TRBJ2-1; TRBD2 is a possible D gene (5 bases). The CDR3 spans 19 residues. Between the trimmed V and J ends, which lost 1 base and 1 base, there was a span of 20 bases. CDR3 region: CASSLGMGALPPSYNEQFF. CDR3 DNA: TGTGCCAGCAGTTTAGGTATGGGAGCCCTCCCCCCATCCTACAATGAGCAGTTCTTC.

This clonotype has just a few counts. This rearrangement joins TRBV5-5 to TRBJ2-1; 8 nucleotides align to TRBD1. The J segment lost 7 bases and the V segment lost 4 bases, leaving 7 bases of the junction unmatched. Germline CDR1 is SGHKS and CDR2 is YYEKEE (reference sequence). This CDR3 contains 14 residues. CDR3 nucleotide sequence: TGTGCCAGCAGCCCCTGGACAGGGTCAAATGAGCAGTTCTTC. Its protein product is CASSPWTGSNEQFF.

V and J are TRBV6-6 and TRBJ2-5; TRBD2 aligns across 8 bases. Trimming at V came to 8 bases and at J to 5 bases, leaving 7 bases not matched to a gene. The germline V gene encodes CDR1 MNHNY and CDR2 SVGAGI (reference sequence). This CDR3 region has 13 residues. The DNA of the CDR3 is TGTGCCAGCTCGGCGGGGGGTGATGAGACCCAGTACTTC. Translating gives CASSAGGDETQYF.